This T cell receptor (beta chain) was captured by sequencing in a study of low-dose radiotherapy and immunotherapy resistance in tumors. Study context: Patients were on oral aspirin 300 mg taken daily for four cycles from cycle 1 day 1.

Donors were treated with nivolumab, ipilimumab, aspirin, and low-dose cyclophosphamide and radiotherapy. cDNA synthesis used a TRAV/TRBV-specific primer set for both chains. It was with a constant-region primer and a V-primer adapter that TCRs were amplified over around 20 PCR cycles. With in vitro transcription, the isolated mRNA was amplified. TCRdb processed the reads anew with MiXCR; each CDR3 protein has one entry. The sample lists 12,000 to 15,000 distinct CDR3 sequences, under 80% occurring once. Germline CDR1 and CDR2: SGHTA and FQGNSA. V gave up 4 bases and J gave up 4 bases, with 16 bases separating them. This CDR3 has 15 residues.

The source of this sequence is a human donor with advanced metastatic prostate, ovarian, gallbladder or colorectal cancer (not recorded which). This table probably holds off-target reads from a library built for another chain. This sequence joins TRBV7-2 and TRBJ2-5; D remains unclear. The DNA of the CDR3 is TGTGCCAGCAGCTCCGTCCTTCTTACCCCAGAGACCCAGTACTTC. This encodes CASSSVLLTPETQYF.